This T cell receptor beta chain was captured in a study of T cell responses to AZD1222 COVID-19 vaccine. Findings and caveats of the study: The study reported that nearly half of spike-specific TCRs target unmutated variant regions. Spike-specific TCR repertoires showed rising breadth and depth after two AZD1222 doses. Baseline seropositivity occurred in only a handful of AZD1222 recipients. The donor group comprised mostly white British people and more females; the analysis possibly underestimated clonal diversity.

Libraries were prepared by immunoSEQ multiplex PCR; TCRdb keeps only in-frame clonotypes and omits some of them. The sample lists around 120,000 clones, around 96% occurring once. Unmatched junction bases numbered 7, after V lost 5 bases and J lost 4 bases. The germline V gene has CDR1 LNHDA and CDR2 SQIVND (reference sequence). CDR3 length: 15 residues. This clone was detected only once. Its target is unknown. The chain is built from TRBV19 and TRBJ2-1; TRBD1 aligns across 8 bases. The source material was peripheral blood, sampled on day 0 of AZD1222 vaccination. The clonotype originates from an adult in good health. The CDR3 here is CASSEDRVGYNEQFF. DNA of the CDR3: TGTGCCAGTAGTGAGGACAGGGTAGGATACAATGAGCAGTTCTTC.